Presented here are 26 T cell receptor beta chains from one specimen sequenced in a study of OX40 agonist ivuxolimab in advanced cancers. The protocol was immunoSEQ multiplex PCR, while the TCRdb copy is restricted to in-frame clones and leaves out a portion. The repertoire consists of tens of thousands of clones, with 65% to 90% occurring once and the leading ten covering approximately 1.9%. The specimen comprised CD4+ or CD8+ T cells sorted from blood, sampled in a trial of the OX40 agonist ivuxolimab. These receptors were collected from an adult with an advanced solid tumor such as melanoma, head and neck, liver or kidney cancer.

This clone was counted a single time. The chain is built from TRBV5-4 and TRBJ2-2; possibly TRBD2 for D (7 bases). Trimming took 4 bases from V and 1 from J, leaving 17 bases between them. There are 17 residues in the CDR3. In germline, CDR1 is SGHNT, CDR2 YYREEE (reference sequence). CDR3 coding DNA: TGTGCCAGCAGCCCACCGGGGGGCAGGCAGAACACCGGGGAGCTGTTTTTT. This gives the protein CASSPPGGRQNTGELFF.

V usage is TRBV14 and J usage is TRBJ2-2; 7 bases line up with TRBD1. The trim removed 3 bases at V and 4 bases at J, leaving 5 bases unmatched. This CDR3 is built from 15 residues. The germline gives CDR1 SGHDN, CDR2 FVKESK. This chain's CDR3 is CASSHNRGFTGELFF. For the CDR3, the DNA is TGTGCCAGCAGCCATAACAGGGGTTTCACCGGGGAGCTGTTTTTT.

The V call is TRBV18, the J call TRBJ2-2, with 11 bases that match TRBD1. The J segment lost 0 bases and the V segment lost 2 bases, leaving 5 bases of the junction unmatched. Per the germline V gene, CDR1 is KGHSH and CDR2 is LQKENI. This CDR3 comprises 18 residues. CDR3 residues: CASSPMGTGGPNTGELFF. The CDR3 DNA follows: TGTGCCAGCTCACCAATGGGGACAGGGGGACCGAACACCGGGGAGCTGTTTTTT.

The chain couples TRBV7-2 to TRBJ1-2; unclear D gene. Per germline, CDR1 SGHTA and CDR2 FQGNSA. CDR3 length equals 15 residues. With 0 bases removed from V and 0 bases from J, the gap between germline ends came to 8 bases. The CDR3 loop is CASSLARGPNYGYTF. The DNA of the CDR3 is TGTGCCAGCAGCTTAGCGCGGGGTCCTAACTATGGCTACACCTTC.

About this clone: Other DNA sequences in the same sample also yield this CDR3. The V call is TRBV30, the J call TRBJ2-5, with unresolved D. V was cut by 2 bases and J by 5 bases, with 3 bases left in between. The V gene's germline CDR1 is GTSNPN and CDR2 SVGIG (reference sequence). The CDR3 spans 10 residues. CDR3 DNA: TGTGCCTGGAGTCGGGAGACCCAGTACTTC. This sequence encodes CAWSRETQYF.

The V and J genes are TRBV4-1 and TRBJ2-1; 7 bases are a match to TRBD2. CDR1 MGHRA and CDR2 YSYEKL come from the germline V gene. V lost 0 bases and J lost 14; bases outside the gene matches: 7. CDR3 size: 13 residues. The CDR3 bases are TGCGCCAGCAGCCAAGATCGGGGGAGGGTGGAGTTCTTC. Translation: CASSQDRGRVEFF.

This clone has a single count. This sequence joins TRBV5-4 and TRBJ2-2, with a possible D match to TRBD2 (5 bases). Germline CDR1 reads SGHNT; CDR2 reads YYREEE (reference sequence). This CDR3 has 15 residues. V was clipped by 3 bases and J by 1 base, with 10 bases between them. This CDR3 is CASSSPTRNTGELFF. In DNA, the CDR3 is TGTGCCAGCAGCTCACCTACTAGGAACACCGGGGAGCTGTTTTTT.

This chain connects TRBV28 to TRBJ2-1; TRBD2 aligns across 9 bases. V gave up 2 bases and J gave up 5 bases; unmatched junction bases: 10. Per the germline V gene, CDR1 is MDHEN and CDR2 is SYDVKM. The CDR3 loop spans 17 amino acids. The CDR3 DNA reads TGTGCCAGCAGTTTAGCTCTAGCGGGAAAGAGGAACAATGAGCAGTTCTTC. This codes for CASSLALAGKRNNEQFF.

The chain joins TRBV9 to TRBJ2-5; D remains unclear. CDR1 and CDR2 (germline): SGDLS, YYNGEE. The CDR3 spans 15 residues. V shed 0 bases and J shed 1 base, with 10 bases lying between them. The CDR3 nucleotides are TGTGCCAGCAGCGTAGCCCCGAACAGCCAAGAGACCCAGTACTTC. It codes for CASSVAPNSQETQYF.

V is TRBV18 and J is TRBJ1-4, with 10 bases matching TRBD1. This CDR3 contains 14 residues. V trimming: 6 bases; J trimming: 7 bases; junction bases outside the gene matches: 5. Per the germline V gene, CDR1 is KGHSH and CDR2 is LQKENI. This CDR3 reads CASSPRDRGEKLFF. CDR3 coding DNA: TGTGCCAGCTCGCCCCGGGACAGGGGTGAAAAACTGTTTTTT. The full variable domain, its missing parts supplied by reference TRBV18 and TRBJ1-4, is NAGVMQNPRHLVRRRGQEARLRCSPMKGHSHVYWYRQLPEEGLKFMVYLQKENIIDESGMPKERFSAEFPKEGPSILRIQQVVRGDSAAYFCASSPRDRGEKLFFGSGTQLSVL.

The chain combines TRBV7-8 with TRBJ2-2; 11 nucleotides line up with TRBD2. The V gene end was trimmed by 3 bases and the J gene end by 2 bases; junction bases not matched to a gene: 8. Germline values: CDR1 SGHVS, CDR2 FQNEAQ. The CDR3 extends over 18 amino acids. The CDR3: CASSFSGTSGLNTGELFF. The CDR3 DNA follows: TGTGCCAGCAGCTTCTCCGGGACTAGCGGTCTAAACACCGGGGAGCTGTTTTTT.

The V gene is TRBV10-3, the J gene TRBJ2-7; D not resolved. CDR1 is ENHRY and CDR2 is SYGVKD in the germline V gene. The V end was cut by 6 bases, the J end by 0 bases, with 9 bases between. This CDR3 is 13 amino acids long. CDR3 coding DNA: TGTGCCATCAGGCCAGGACCCTCCTACGAGCAGTACTTC. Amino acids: CAIRPGPSYEQYF.

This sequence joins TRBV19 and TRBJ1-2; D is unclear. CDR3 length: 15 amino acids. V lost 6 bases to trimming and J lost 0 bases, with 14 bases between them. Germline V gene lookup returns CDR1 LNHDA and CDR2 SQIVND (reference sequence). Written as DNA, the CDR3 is TGTGCCAGTAGCCCGACCGACACATCTAACTATGGCTACACCTTC. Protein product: CASSPTDTSNYGYTF.

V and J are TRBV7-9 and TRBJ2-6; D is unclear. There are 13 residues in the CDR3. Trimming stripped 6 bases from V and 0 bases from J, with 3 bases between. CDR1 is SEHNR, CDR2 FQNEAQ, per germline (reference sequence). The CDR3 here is CASSSSGANVLTF. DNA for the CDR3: TGTGCCAGCAGTTCCTCTGGGGCCAACGTCCTGACTTTC.

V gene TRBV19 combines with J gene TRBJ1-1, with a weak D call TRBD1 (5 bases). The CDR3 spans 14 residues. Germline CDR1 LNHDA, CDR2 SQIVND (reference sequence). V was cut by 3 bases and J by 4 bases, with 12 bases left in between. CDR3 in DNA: TGTGCCAGTAGTATTTCGTGGGGGGGCACTGAAGCTTTCTTT. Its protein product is CASSISWGGTEAFF.

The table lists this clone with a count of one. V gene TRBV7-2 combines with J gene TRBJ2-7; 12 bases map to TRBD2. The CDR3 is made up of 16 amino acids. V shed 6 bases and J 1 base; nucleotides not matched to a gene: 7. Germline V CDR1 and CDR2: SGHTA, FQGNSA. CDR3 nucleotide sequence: TGTGCCAGCAGTTGGACGACTAGCGGGGGTTCCTACGAGCAGTACTTC. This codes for CASSWTTSGGSYEQYF.

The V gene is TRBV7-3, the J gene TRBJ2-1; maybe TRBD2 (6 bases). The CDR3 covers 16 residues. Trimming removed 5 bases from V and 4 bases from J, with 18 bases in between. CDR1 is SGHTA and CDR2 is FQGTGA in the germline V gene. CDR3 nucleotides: TGTGCCAGCAGCCCCCATTTCGGGGGAAATTACAATGAGCAGTTCTTC. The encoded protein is CASSPHFGGNYNEQFF.

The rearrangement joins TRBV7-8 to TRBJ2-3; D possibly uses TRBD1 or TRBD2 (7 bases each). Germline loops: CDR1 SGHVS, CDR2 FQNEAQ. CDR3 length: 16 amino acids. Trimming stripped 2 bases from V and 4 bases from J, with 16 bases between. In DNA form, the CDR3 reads TGTGCCAGCAGCTTAAGGGGGCGGGAGTACTCAGATACGCAGTATTTT. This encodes CASSLRGREYSDTQYF.

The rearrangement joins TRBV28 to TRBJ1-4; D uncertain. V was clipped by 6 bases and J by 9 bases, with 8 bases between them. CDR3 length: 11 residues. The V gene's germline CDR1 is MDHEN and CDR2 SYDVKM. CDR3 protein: CASSETQKLFF. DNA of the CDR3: TGTGCCAGCAGCGAAACTCAAAAACTGTTTTTT.

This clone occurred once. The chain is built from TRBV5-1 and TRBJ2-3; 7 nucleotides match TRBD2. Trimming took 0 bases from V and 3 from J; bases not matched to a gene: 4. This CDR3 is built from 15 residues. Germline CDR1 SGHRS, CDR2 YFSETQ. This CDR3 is CASSLAQAGTDTQYF. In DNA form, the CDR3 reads TGCGCCAGCAGCTTGGCCCAAGCGGGGACAGATACGCAGTATTTT.

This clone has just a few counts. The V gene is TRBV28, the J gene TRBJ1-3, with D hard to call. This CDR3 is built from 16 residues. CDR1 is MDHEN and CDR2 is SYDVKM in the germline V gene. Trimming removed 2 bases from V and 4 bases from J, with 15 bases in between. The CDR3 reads CASSLNRAMGGNTIYF. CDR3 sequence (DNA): TGTGCCAGCAGTTTAAATAGGGCAATGGGAGGAAACACCATATATTTT.

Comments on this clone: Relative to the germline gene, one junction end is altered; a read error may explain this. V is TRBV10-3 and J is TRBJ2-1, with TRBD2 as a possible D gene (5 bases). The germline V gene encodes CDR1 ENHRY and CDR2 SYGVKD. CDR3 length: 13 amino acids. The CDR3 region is CAISEIGEGRRVF. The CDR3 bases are TGTGCCATCAGTGAAATTGGTGAGGGCAGACGGGTCTTC.

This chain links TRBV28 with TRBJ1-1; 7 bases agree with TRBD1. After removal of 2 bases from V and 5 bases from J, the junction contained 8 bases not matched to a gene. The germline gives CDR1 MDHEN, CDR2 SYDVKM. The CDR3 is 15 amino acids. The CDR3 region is CASSLRRQGPTEAFF. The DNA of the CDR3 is TGTGCCAGCAGTTTACGTAGACAGGGCCCGACTGAAGCTTTCTTT.

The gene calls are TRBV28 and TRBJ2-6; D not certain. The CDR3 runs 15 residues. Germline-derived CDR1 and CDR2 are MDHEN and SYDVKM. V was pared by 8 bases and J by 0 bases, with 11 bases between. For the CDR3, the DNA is TGTGCCAGCGGGCTTATAAGCTCTGGGGCCAACGTCCTGACTTTC. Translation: CASGLISSGANVLTF.

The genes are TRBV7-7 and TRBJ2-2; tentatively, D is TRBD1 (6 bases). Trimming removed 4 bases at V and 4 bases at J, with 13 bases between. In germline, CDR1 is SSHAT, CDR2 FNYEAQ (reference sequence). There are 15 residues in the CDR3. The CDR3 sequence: CASSSTRGGTGELFF. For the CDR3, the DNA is TGTGCCAGCAGCTCTACTAGAGGGGGCACCGGGGAGCTGTTTTTT.

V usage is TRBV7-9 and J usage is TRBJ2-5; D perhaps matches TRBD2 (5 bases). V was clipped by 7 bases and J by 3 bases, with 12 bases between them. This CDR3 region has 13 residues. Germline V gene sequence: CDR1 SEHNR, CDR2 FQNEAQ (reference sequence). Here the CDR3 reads CASIRGREETQYF. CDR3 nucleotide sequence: TGTGCCAGCATCCGAGGGCGGGAAGAGACCCAGTACTTC.